Shown below are 25 T cell receptor beta chains from a single sample sequenced in a study of regulatory T cells in long-lasting Graves disease. Building of the TCR beta libraries involved iRepertoire HTBI primers and Arm-PCR of CDR3 regions. TCRdb reprocessed the multiplex PCR reads via MiXCR and lists one record per CDR3 protein. The top ten hold 26% of the sample, which has a few hundred thousand distinct CDR3 sequences, around 22% seen once. Time point denoted: persistent/refractory GD, antithyroid drugs over 5 years with positive TRAb. PBMCs provided the RNA from which the TCR library was made. Here the sequenced sample was peripheral blood mononuclear cells (PBMCs), taken when the disease was refractory, from a patient treated with antithyroid drugs. All receptors come from a female donor with Graves disease.

This clonotype showed up just a few times. The V gene is TRBV6-1, the J gene TRBJ2-7; D call uncertain. Germline loops: CDR1 MNHNS, CDR2 SASEGT. CDR3 length equals 17 residues. The V and J ends lost 7 bases and 1 base respectively, with 23 bases between them. CDR3 DNA: TGTGCCAGCAACAACTTCCCTCTCGGTGGAACGTCCTACGAGCAGTACTTC. Translating gives CASNNFPLGGTSYEQYF.

This clonotype was seen ten or more times. The chain employs TRBV28 and TRBJ2-7, with TRBD1 identical over 9 bases. This CDR3 has 14 residues. The trim removed 2 bases at V and 4 bases at J, leaving 3 bases unmatched. Germline-derived CDR1 and CDR2 are MDHEN and SYDVKM. CDR3 amino acids: CASSLVQGAYEQYF. CDR3 nucleotides: TGTGCCAGCAGTTTAGTACAGGGGGCTTACGAGCAGTACTTC.

This clonotype was found a few times. The chain has TRBV9 and TRBJ1-2, with 9 bases fitting TRBD1. The germline CDR1 and CDR2 sequences are SGDLS and YYNGEE. J gave up 4 bases and V 3 bases, and 1 base lay outside the gene matches. The CDR3 runs to 13 residues. The CDR3 DNA reads as TGTGCCAGCAGCGGGACAGGGGCCTATGGCTACACCTTC. Translation gives CASSGTGAYGYTF.

The chain is built from TRBV6-2 or TRBV6-3 and TRBJ2-2; D may be TRBD2 (6 bases). The CDR3 is made up of 17 amino acids. In germline, CDR1 is MNHEY, CDR2 SVGEGT. V lost 0 bases to trimming and J lost 4 bases, with 15 bases between them. In DNA, the CDR3 is TGTGCCAGCAGTTACTCCGCCGGAGGGCCCCGCACCGGGGAGCTGTTTTTT. This translates into CASSYSAGGPRTGELFF.

This chain connects TRBV18 to TRBJ2-5, with 7 bases lining up with TRBD2. From germline, CDR1 is KGHSH and CDR2 LQKENI. The CDR3 is made up of 14 amino acids. V trimming: 1 base; J trimming: 3 bases; junction bases outside the gene matches: 2. The CDR3, as DNA: TGTGCCAGCTCACCACGGGAGGGCGAAGAGACCCAGTACTTC. Amino acid sequence: CASSPREGEETQYF.

This clonotype was recorded a few times. The chain carries TRBV6-1 and TRBJ1-5; TRBD1 is a possible D gene (6 bases). The CDR3 is made up of 13 amino acids. The germline CDR1 and CDR2 sequences are MNHNS and SASEGT. V was trimmed by 11 bases and J by 3 bases, leaving 14 bases between them. The CDR3 sequence: CALQGHLNQPQHF. Written as DNA, the CDR3 is TGTGCCCTCCAGGGACACCTCAATCAGCCCCAGCATTTT.

As concerns this clonotype: The missing conserved phenylalanine or tryptophan at the end of this CDR3 makes a read error likely. The chain employs TRBV30 and TRBJ1-5; D gene unclear. This CDR3 spans 13 amino acids. Germline V lookup: CDR1 GTSNPN, CDR2 SVGIG (reference sequence). Trimming cost V 2 bases and J 4 bases, with 9 bases left between them. The CDR3 region is CAWSLAGNQPQHL. The CDR3 DNA reads as TGTGCCTGGAGTTTGGCAGGTAATCAGCCCCAGCATCTT.

The V call is TRBV30, the J call TRBJ1-4; D gene uncertain. This CDR3 is 14 amino acids long. Germline CDR1 reads GTSNPN; CDR2 reads SVGIG (reference sequence). Trimming shortened V by 2 bases and J by 3 bases, and 10 bases separated the two germline ends. In DNA form, the CDR3 reads TGTGCCTGGAGTCGGTTGGGTTCTAATGAAAAACTGTTTTTT. It specifies CAWSRLGSNEKLFF. Full variable domain (remainder filled in from reference TRBV30 and TRBJ1-4): SQTIHQWPATLVQPVGSPLSLECTVEGTSNPNLYWYRQAAGRGLQLLFYSVGIGQISSEVPQNLSASRPQDRQFILSSKKLLLSDSGFYLCAWSRLGSNEKLFFGSGTQLSVL.

The rearrangement links TRBV2 to TRBJ2-3; D perhaps matches TRBD1 (5 bases). The CDR3 runs to 15 residues. The germline V gene encodes CDR1 SNHLY and CDR2 FYNNEI. Trimming left V 6 bases short and J 0 bases short, with 13 bases between. CDR3 protein: CASSPTEISTDTQYF. The CDR3 DNA reads TGTGCCAGCAGCCCGACAGAAATCAGCACAGATACGCAGTATTTT.

The gene calls are TRBV12-3 or TRBV12-4 and TRBJ1-5; D perhaps matches TRBD1 (6 bases). Trimming stripped 3 bases from V and 1 base from J, with 16 bases between. CDR3 length: 17 residues. This chain's CDR3 is CASSFRQGSGSNQPQHF. Here the CDR3 DNA reads TGTGCCAGCAGTTTCCGCCAGGGGTCCGGGAGCAATCAGCCCCAGCATTTT.

This clonotype was counted only a few times. CDR3 sequence reads: CATSEGGSNYGYTF. CDR3 bases: TGTGCCACCAGTGAAGGCGGCTCTAACTATGGCTACACCTTC. The chain uses TRBV24-1 and TRBJ1-2; D unresolved. This CDR3 has 14 amino acids. Looked up from germline, CDR1 is KGHDR and CDR2 is SFDVKD. V shed 4 bases and J shed 0 bases, with 8 bases lying between them.

This clonotype was counted ten times or more. The chain has TRBV28 and TRBJ2-2; D is perhaps TRBD2 (5 bases). Trimming shortened V by 4 bases and J by 6 bases, and 15 bases separated the two germline ends. The CDR3 loop spans 15 amino acids. CDR1 and CDR2 (germline): MDHEN, SYDVKM. The CDR3 sequence: CASSSTTERPGELFF. DNA of the CDR3: TGTGCCAGCAGTTCGACCACCGAGCGGCCCGGGGAGCTGTTTTTT.

The chain carries TRBV28 and TRBJ2-1; TRBD2 matches at 13 bases. Germline loops: CDR1 MDHEN, CDR2 SYDVKM. The CDR3 extends over 16 amino acids. The V and J ends lost 6 bases and 7 bases, in that order; junction bases with no gene match: 9. CDR3 nucleotides: TGTGCCAGCAGCCCAAAGGGACTAGCGGGAAGGAATGAGCAGTTCTTC. Its translation: CASSPKGLAGRNEQFF.

The sample holds a few counts of this clonotype. Written as DNA, the CDR3 is TGTGCCAGCAGCTTAAAAGGATTGGGCTCAGATACGCAGTATTTT. Translating it yields CASSLKGLGSDTQYF. The gene calls are TRBV11-3 and TRBJ2-3; no clear D. The length of the CDR3 is 15 residues. In germline, CDR1 is SGHNT, CDR2 YENEEA. Trimming took 2 bases from V and 4 from J, leaving 13 bases between them.

Note on this clonotype: Given a much more abundant clone one base away, this may be a read error. The V call is TRBV12-3 or TRBV12-4, the J call TRBJ1-2; tentatively, D is TRBD1 (5 bases). The CDR3 spans 12 residues. CDR3: CAGSLGAYGYTF. CDR3 in DNA: TGTGCCGGCAGTTTAGGGGCATATGGCTACACCTTC.

V is TRBV20-1 and J is TRBJ2-7; D is perhaps TRBD1 (6 bases). This CDR3 contains 15 residues. Germline CDR1 and CDR2: DFQATT and SNEGSKA (reference sequence). Trimming pared 3 bases from V and 2 bases from J, leaving 17 bases between. The CDR3 DNA reads as TGCAGTGCTAGGGACGCGGGCGAGGGGGCCTACGAGCAGTACTTC. This translates into CSARDAGEGAYEQYF.

Notes on this clonotype: This could be a read error, since a much larger clone is one nucleotide away. The genes are TRBV6-1 and TRBJ1-1; 7 bases align to TRBD1. Per germline, CDR1 MNHNS and CDR2 SASEGT. The CDR3 covers 17 residues. The CDR3 coding sequence is TGTGACAGCAGGGGGATAATACAGACAGGGCCAAACACTGAAGCTTTCTTT. Protein: CDSRGIIQTGPNTEAFF.

The sample holds one count of this clonotype. This sequence may be a read error, since a much larger clone differs from it by one base. The chain couples TRBV27 to TRBJ2-2; D possibly corresponds to TRBD1 (6 bases). Germline V lookup: CDR1 MNHEY, CDR2 SMNVEV (reference sequence). V was shortened by 3 bases and J by 3 bases, with 14 bases between the two germline ends. The CDR3 sequence is 16 residues long. CDR3 in DNA: TGTGCCAGCAGTTTCGGGACAAGGGGCGACACCGGGGAGCTGTTTTTT. It specifies CASSFGTRGDTGELFF.

This clonotype turned up a few times. The CDR3 bases are TGTGCCAGCAGCTTAGAGGGACAGGGTGGATCACCCCTCCACTTT. Amino acids: CASSLEGQGGSPLHF. V is TRBV11-2 and J is TRBJ1-6, with 9 bases fitting TRBD1. CDR1 SGHAT and CDR2 FQNNGV come from the germline V gene. Unmatched junction bases numbered 4, after V lost 0 bases and J lost 10 bases. This CDR3 is 15 amino acids long.

This clonotype came up many times. The genes are TRBV15 and TRBJ2-7, with 7 bases fitting TRBD2. The CDR3 spans 16 residues. CDR1 and CDR2 from the germline V gene are LNHNV and YYDKDF (reference sequence). Germline trimming cut 0 bases from V and 2 bases from J; bases unmatched to any gene: 7. Here the CDR3 DNA reads TGTGCCACCAGCAGAGAATCTAGCGGAAGACCCTACGAGCAGTACTTC. Its translation is CATSRESSGRPYEQYF.

This clonotype was counted between two and nine times. The CDR3 DNA reads as TGTGCCAGCAGTCGCGACCCGAGGGGGCCCCAGCATTTT. Protein product: CASSRDPRGPQHF. This chain connects TRBV28 to TRBJ1-5; possibly TRBD1 for D (5 bases). Trimming left V 5 bases short and J 9 bases short, with 14 bases between. The CDR3 extends over 13 amino acids. CDR1 is MDHEN and CDR2 is SYDVKM in the germline V gene.

This clonotype was recorded many times. This chain links TRBV29-1 with TRBJ1-4; D ambiguous. The ends were cut back, 7 bases at V and 7 bases at J, with 16 bases in the middle. The CDR3 is made up of 13 amino acids. Germline V lookup: CDR1 SQVTM, CDR2 ANQGSEA. The CDR3 DNA follows: TGCAGCGCCACTTACGGACCCGGTGAAAAACTGTTTTTT. Translated, it gives CSATYGPGEKLFF. The whole variable domain, filled in from reference TRBV29-1 and TRBJ1-4, reads SAVISQKPSRDICQRGTSLTIQCQVDSQVTMMFWYRQQPGQSLTLIATANQGSEATYESGFVIDKFPISRPNLTFSTLTVSNMSPEDSSIYLCSATYGPGEKLFFGSGTQLSVL.

This clonotype was recorded once. J is TRBJ2-6 and V is TRBV12-3 or TRBV12-4; TRBD2 is a possible D gene (6 bases). V was shortened by 4 bases and J by 1 base, with 17 bases between the two germline ends. CDR3 length: 18 residues. The DNA for the CDR3 is TGTGCCAGCAGTTCCCACCAGTGGCGGGGTTCTGGGGCCAACGTCCTGACTTTC. Protein: CASSSHQWRGSGANVLTF.

The chain recombines TRBV20-1 with TRBJ1-2, with unresolved D. In germline, CDR1 is DFQATT, CDR2 SNEGSKA (reference sequence). The CDR3 length is 12 residues. The ends were cut back, 6 bases at V and 4 bases at J, with 12 bases in the middle. The CDR3: CSAQPRIYGYTF. The CDR3 bases are TGCAGTGCCCAGCCACGGATCTATGGCTACACCTTC.

This clonotype was observed a handful of times. The gene calls are TRBV20-1 and TRBJ2-2; 7 positions match TRBD1. CDR1 and CDR2 (germline): DFQATT, SNEGSKA (reference sequence). The CDR3 is 14 residues long. V shed 6 bases, J shed 4 bases, and the junction held 8 bases outside the gene matches. CDR3 coding DNA: TGCAGTGCGAAGACAGGGCGGGTCACCGGGGAGCTGTTTTTT. Translation gives CSAKTGRVTGELFF.